Following are 28 T cell receptor beta chains from one sample sequenced in a study of shared clonotypes between healthy human individuals. The table came from immunoSEQ multiplex PCR; TCRdb's copy has only in-frame clones and leaves some out. The data show more than 2 million clones, around 93% seen once. The naive CD8 subset, CD45RO-negative cells positively selected for CCR7, excluded terminally differentiated effector memory CD45RA+ cells. Sequencing input: naive CD8+ T cells from PBMCs. The source is a man between 18 and 35 years old in good health. Some clones in this sample may be carry-over from other donors' samples.

The chain has TRBV27 and TRBJ2-1; 11 bases line up with TRBD2. CDR1 and CDR2 from the germline V gene are MNHEY and SMNVEV (reference sequence). The trim removed 6 bases at V and 2 bases at J, leaving 6 bases unmatched. This CDR3 is 16 amino acids long. This CDR3 reads CASRGIAGGTYNEQFF. Here the CDR3 DNA reads TGTGCCAGCAGGGGAATAGCGGGGGGGACCTACAATGAGCAGTTCTTC.

V gene TRBV7-9 combines with J gene TRBJ2-5; D is perhaps TRBD2 (6 bases). Germline V gives CDR1 SEHNR, CDR2 FQNEAQ (reference sequence). V was cut by 5 bases and J by 4 bases, with 17 bases left in between. The length of the CDR3 is 15 residues. This CDR3 is CASSRVREGGETQYF. The DNA of the CDR3 is TGTGCCAGCAGCCGCGTCCGCGAGGGAGGAGAGACCCAGTACTTC.

The chain has TRBV11-3 and TRBJ2-1; maybe TRBD2 (5 bases). V dropped 1 base and J dropped 4 bases, with 17 bases sitting between them. CDR1 and CDR2 (germline): SGHNT, YENEEA. This CDR3 has 17 amino acids. This CDR3 reads CASSLGGRPGRYNEQFF. In DNA form, the CDR3 reads TGTGCCAGCAGCTTAGGAGGGCGGCCAGGACGGTACAATGAGCAGTTCTTC.

As concerns this clone: This CDR3 is also generated by other DNA sequences in the sample. J is TRBJ1-3 and V is TRBV13; D gene unclear. Germline V gene data show CDR1 as PRHDT and CDR2 as FYEKMQ (reference sequence). Trimming removed 0 bases at V and 7 bases at J, with 13 bases between. CDR3 size: 15 residues. In DNA form, the CDR3 reads TGTGCCAGCAGCTTAGGCGGTAGGGCCGGGAACACCATATATTTT. It yields the protein CASSLGGRAGNTIYF.

Regarding this clone: An end of the junction differs from the germline gene, which may be a read error. This sample also contains other DNA sequences that code for the same CDR3. The rearrangement uses TRBV4-3 and TRBJ1-2; D is undetermined. The CDR3 has 15 residues. Per germline, CDR1 LGHNA and CDR2 YSLEER. CDR3 nucleotide sequence: TGCGCCAGCAGCCAAGTCCCAACTTCTAACTATGGTTACACCTTC. It codes for CASSQVPTSNYGYTF.

The gene calls are TRBV4-3 and TRBJ2-5; a possible D gene is TRBD1 (6 bases). Deletions cut 6 bases from V and 4 bases from J, with 15 bases between. Germline loops: CDR1 LGHNA, CDR2 YSLEER. This CDR3 has 14 amino acids. The CDR3 coding sequence is TGCGCCAGCAGTCGGCTGACAGGTTTAGAGACCCAGTACTTC. Amino acids: CASSRLTGLETQYF.

This chain uses TRBV7-2 with TRBJ2-2, with D unclear. This CDR3 contains 15 residues. Germline assignment: CDR1 SGHTA and CDR2 FQGNSA. V was trimmed by 3 bases and J by 2 bases, leaving 10 bases between them. The CDR3 region is CASSFLSFNTGELFF. CDR3 DNA: TGTGCCAGCAGCTTTCTCTCATTCAACACCGGGGAGCTGTTTTTT.

The chain carries TRBV5-4 and TRBJ2-5; TRBD2 matches 11 bases. The germline CDR1 and CDR2 sequences are SGHNT and YYREEE (reference sequence). This CDR3 is 16 amino acids long. J gave up 5 bases and V 0 bases, and 6 bases lay outside the gene matches. The CDR3 spells CASSLVVAGGPETQYF. The DNA of the CDR3 is TGTGCCAGCAGCTTGGTGGTAGCGGGAGGGCCGGAGACCCAGTACTTC.

This chain joins TRBV16 and TRBJ1-2, with no clear D. V shed 2 bases and J shed 6 bases, with 22 bases lying between them. CDR1 is KGHSY and CDR2 is FQNENV in the germline V gene. The CDR3 spans 17 residues. The CDR3 region is CASSQGSIGSPGHGYTF. The DNA for the CDR3 is TGTGCCAGCAGCCAAGGGTCCATCGGTTCTCCGGGTCATGGCTACACCTTC.

V usage is TRBV27 and J usage is TRBJ2-7, with D tentatively TRBD1 or TRBD2 (5 bases each). The length of the CDR3 is 13 residues. Trimming pared 6 bases from V and 6 bases from J, leaving 15 bases between. In germline, CDR1 is MNHEY, CDR2 SMNVEV (reference sequence). In nucleotides, the CDR3 is TGTGCCAGCAGCCCAGGGAGTTCGGGCGAGCAGTACTTC. It yields the protein CASSPGSSGEQYF.

The chain carries TRBV28 and TRBJ2-1; the match to TRBD1 covers 7 bases. After removal of 6 bases from V and 4 bases from J, the junction contained 18 bases not matched to a gene. The CDR3 sequence is 18 residues long. Germline CDR1 reads MDHEN; CDR2 reads SYDVKM. The CDR3 coding sequence is TGTGCCAGCAGCCTTTTCCCCCGGGACAGAGCTTTATACAATGAGCAGTTCTTC. Translation gives CASSLFPRDRALYNEQFF.

This sequence joins TRBV19 and TRBJ2-1; TRBD1 matches 7 bases. The CDR3 consists of 15 residues. In germline, CDR1 is LNHDA, CDR2 SQIVND (reference sequence). Trimming cost V 3 bases and J 2 bases; bases outside gene matches: 4. The CDR3 protein is CASSIRQGAYNEQFF. CDR3 coding DNA: TGTGCCAGTAGTATTCGTCAGGGGGCCTACAATGAGCAGTTCTTC.

This chain joins TRBV9 and TRBJ1-2; 9 nucleotides line up with TRBD1. The CDR3 length is 18 residues. The V gene's germline CDR1 is SGDLS and CDR2 YYNGEE. V was pared by 2 bases and J by 3 bases, with 14 bases of the junction left unmatched. The CDR3 coding sequence is TGTGCCAGCAGCGTGATGCCGGGACAGGGTCCAGAGGACTATGGCTACACCTTC. Translated, it gives CASSVMPGQGPEDYGYTF.

This clone was detected a few times. The CDR3 DNA sequence: TGTGCCAGCAGTGAGTGGCAGAGGGAGACCCAGTACTTC. Translated, it gives CASSEWQRETQYF. V is TRBV2 and J is TRBJ2-5; D is unclear. V lost 3 bases to trimming and J lost 5 bases, with 10 bases between them. Germline CDR1 is SNHLY and CDR2 is FYNNEI. The CDR3 has 13 residues.

This sequence joins TRBV28 and TRBJ1-2, with D hard to call. In germline, CDR1 is MDHEN, CDR2 SYDVKM. The CDR3 is 14 residues long. The V end was cut by 5 bases, the J end by 5 bases, with 15 bases between. The CDR3 spells CASSPRLRSYGYTF. The CDR3, as DNA: TGTGCCAGCAGTCCCCGACTGAGGTCGTATGGCTACACCTTC.

J is TRBJ2-7 and V is TRBV11-2; D possibly corresponds to TRBD2 (6 bases). Trimming took 1 base from V and 3 from J, leaving 13 bases between them. The germline V gene has CDR1 SGHAT and CDR2 FQNNGV. The CDR3 is 15 residues long. CDR3: CASSLGASVSYEQYF. CDR3 DNA sequence: TGTGCCAGCAGCTTAGGGGCTAGCGTCAGCTACGAGCAGTACTTC.

V usage is TRBV7-8 and J usage is TRBJ1-2; weak D call: TRBD1 (5 bases). The CDR3 is 14 residues long. The V gene lost 7 bases and the J gene lost 4 bases, with 16 bases spanning the gap. The germline V gene encodes CDR1 SGHVS and CDR2 FQNEAQ. The CDR3 spells CASTGRDSPYGYTF. Here the CDR3 DNA reads TGTGCCAGCACAGGGCGAGATTCCCCCTATGGCTACACCTTC.

The chain joins TRBV7-9 to TRBJ2-3; tentatively, D is TRBD2 (5 bases). The CDR3 sequence is 11 residues long. CDR1 SEHNR and CDR2 FQNEAQ come from the germline V gene (reference sequence). Trimming stripped 5 bases from V and 5 bases from J, with 5 bases between. The CDR3 nucleotides are TGTGCCAGCAGCCGGGAAGATACGCAGTATTTT. It translates to CASSREDTQYF.

The rearrangement links TRBV7-9 to TRBJ2-1, with D tentatively TRBD2 (5 bases). Germline V gene data show CDR1 as SEHNR and CDR2 as FQNEAQ (reference sequence). V dropped 7 bases and J dropped 10 bases, with 20 bases sitting between them. The CDR3 length is 14 residues. CDR3 residues: CASTDSRSLGEQFF. The CDR3 DNA reads TGTGCCAGCACGGACTCCCGGAGTCTAGGGGAGCAGTTCTTC.

This chain's CDR3 is CASSPTAGAGGSHETQYF. CDR3 nucleotide sequence: TGTGCCAGCAGCCCCACTGCGGGGGCGGGAGGGAGTCACGAGACCCAGTACTTC. V is TRBV13 and J is TRBJ2-5; 9 bases align to TRBD2. The germline gives CDR1 PRHDT, CDR2 FYEKMQ (reference sequence). The CDR3 is 18 residues long. The junction had 18 bases not matched to a gene; V was cut back by 5 bases and J by 5 bases.

V usage is TRBV7-2 and J usage is TRBJ1-2, with 7 positions matching TRBD1. In germline, CDR1 is SGHTA, CDR2 FQGNSA. The CDR3 totals 16 residues. Germline trimming cut 6 bases from V and 1 base from J; bases unmatched to any gene: 11. The CDR3 spells CASSGFGQDGNYGYTF. The CDR3 DNA reads TGTGCCAGCAGTGGGTTCGGACAGGACGGTAACTATGGCTACACCTTC.

This chain links TRBV27 with TRBJ1-6; possible D gene TRBD1, 5 bases. CDR3 size: 17 residues. With 2 bases removed from V and 7 bases from J, the gap between germline ends came to 18 bases. In germline, CDR1 is MNHEY, CDR2 SMNVEV (reference sequence). The CDR3 sequence is CASSLVGPKVGNSPLHF. CDR3 DNA sequence: TGTGCCAGCAGTTTAGTGGGACCCAAGGTTGGGAATTCACCCCTCCACTTT.

The chain is built from TRBV14 and TRBJ2-1; maybe TRBD2 (6 bases). Germline CDR1 reads SGHDN; CDR2 reads FVKESK. V was pared by 1 base and J by 4 bases, with 20 bases between. The CDR3 has 18 residues. For the CDR3, the DNA is TGTGCCAGCAGCCAAGGTGACGGGCGGGAAGTACCGTACAATGAGCAGTTCTTC. As protein: CASSQGDGREVPYNEQFF.

The chain combines TRBV4-1 with TRBJ2-4, with D unclear. The CDR3 spans 16 residues. Germline CDR1 reads MGHRA; CDR2 reads YSYEKL. Deletions cut 1 base from V and 2 bases from J, with 12 bases between. The CDR3 sequence is CASSQVGSRPKNIQYF. The CDR3 nucleotides read TGCGCCAGCAGCCAAGTAGGCTCCCGCCCCAAAAACATTCAGTACTTC.

This chain uses TRBV4-1 with TRBJ2-7; 7 nucleotides align to TRBD2. CDR1 is MGHRA, CDR2 YSYEKL, per germline. The J segment lost 0 bases and the V segment lost 3 bases, leaving 5 bases of the junction unmatched. The CDR3 has 15 residues. CDR3 sequence reads: CASSHTLAGSYEQYF. Written as DNA, the CDR3 is TGCGCCAGCAGCCATACTTTAGCGGGCTCCTACGAGCAGTACTTC.

The chain links TRBV7-9 to TRBJ2-3; 10 bases are shared with TRBD2. The V and J ends lost 5 bases and 6 bases, in that order; junction bases with no gene match: 11. The CDR3 consists of 16 residues. Germline lookup yields CDR1 SEHNR and CDR2 FQNEAQ (reference sequence). CDR3 loop: CASSPWPSGSGDTQYF. CDR3 nucleotide sequence: TGTGCCAGCAGCCCCTGGCCTAGCGGGAGTGGTGATACGCAGTATTTT.

This clone showed up just once. The CDR3 DNA sequence: TGTGCCAGCAGTGACTGGTTGGGACGGATCCAAAATCAGCCCCAGCATTTT. Its translation: CASSDWLGRIQNQPQHF. This chain connects TRBV6-4 to TRBJ1-5; possibly TRBD1 for D (5 bases). The V and J ends lost 1 base and 4 bases respectively, with 17 bases between them. The CDR3 runs to 17 residues. Germline CDR1 is MRHNA and CDR2 is SNTAGT.

J is TRBJ2-3 and V is TRBV28, with 8 bases fitting TRBD1. Germline V gene data show CDR1 as MDHEN and CDR2 as SYDVKM. The length of the CDR3 is 15 residues. J gave up 4 bases and V 5 bases, and 8 bases lay outside the gene matches. This CDR3 is CASSGTTGAPDTQYF. DNA of the CDR3: TGTGCCAGCAGTGGGACGACAGGGGCTCCAGATACGCAGTATTTT.